This TCR beta chain appears in the sequencing data of a study of immune cell composition in non-small cell lung cancer. Study-wide points: Tumour-associated clones >0.5% occurred in approximately 34% of adenocarcinomas, 75% of squamous. Lung squamous cell carcinoma tumours had significantly higher top 10 clone scores and productive clonality than lung adenocarcinoma.

A single count supports this clone. Its antigen is unidentified. The CDR3 is 12 residues long. Germline CDR1 reads SGHTA; CDR2 reads FQGNSA. V shed 3 bases and J shed 4 bases, with 6 bases lying between them. Assay: immunoSEQ multiplex PCR; the TCRdb copy retains only in-frame clones and omits some. The sample includes about 2,500 clones, 76% of them seen just once. The chain joins TRBV7-2 to TRBJ2-5; D unclear. Sequenced input: lung tumor tissue. This TCR was recovered from a human donor with non-small cell lung cancer. CDR3 coding DNA: TGTGCCAGCAGCTTTATTTCAGAGACCCAGTACTTC. It specifies CASSFISETQYF.